The entry below gives a single T cell receptor beta chain sequence along with its context. This specimen belongs to a study of shared clonotypes between healthy human individuals. TCRdb's copy holds only in-frame clones and misses some; the assay was immunoSEQ multiplex PCR. The repertoire has about 2.3 million clones, 85% to 95% of them found once; the top ten carry 0.3% to 0.45%. CDR1 and CDR2 (germline): WNHNN, SYGVQD (reference sequence). The V end was cut by 0 bases, the J end by 10 bases, with 12 bases between. The CDR3 covers 14 residues. Sequencing was carried out using naive CD4+ T cells from PBMCs. Noted subset: CD45RA+ positively selected. V usage is TRBV10-1 and J usage is TRBJ2-2; D not resolved. This TCR derives from a man younger than 35 in good health. Some clones in this sample may be carry-over from other donors' samples. As DNA, the CDR3 is TGCGCCAGCAGTGAGTCGTTTGCCCGATCGGAGCTGTTTTTT. As protein: CASSESFARSELFF.